Listed below are T cell receptor beta chains from one sample, sequenced in a study of T cells in Graves' hyperthyroidism and ophthalmopathy. Via MiXCR, TCRdb re-called the multiplex PCR reads, giving one row per CDR3 protein. Among around 240,000 distinct CDR3 sequences listed, about a sixth were seen once. Sequencing used blood. The receptors shown here come from a woman aged 18-29 years with Graves' ophthalmopathy. The CDR3 runs from the conserved cysteine through the conserved F or W. A D gene is named only where the DNA matches it firmly. Clone size is not always given. Where it is, it says once, few, many or a class for expanded clones.

J | size | V | D | DNA | CDR3
TRBJ2-7 | . | TRBV29-1 | TRBD2 | TGCAGCGTCTCCTACCCCGGGACTAGCGGCGAGCAGTACTTC | CSVSYPGTSGEQYF
TRBJ2-7 | many | TRBV20-1 | . | TGCAGTGCCGCCCCGAGGCAGAGCTCCTACGAGCAGTACTTC | CSAAPRQSSYEQYF
TRBJ1-5 | many | TRBV19 | . | TGTGCCAGTACGAGGTTCGGGCAGCCCCAGCATTTT | CASTRFGQPQHF
TRBJ2-3 | many | TRBV20-1 | TRBD2 | TGCAGTGCTAGTATTCCCGGGAGGGGTTCAGATACGCAGTATTTT | CSASIPGRGSDTQYF
TRBJ2-5 | . | TRBV28 | TRBD1 | TGTGCCAGCAGACCACAGGGGGAAGAGACCCAGTACTTC | CASRPQGEETQYF
TRBJ1-1 | many | TRBV9 | TRBD1 | TGTGCCAGCAGCACAACAGGGGGCCCGAACACTGAAGCTTTCTTT | CASSTTGGPNTEAFF
TRBJ2-1 | . | TRBV25-1 | . | TGTGCCAGCAGACGGGAGCCCTACAATGAGCAGTTCTTC | CASRREPYNEQFF
TRBJ1-2 | many | TRBV30 | . | TGTGCCTGGAGTGTACAGGGCGTCCGCGGCTACACCTTC | CAWSVQGVRGYTF
TRBJ1-2 | . | TRBV15 | TRBD1 | TGTGCCACCAGCAGAACTGGACAGGGAGGGCATGGCTACACCTTC | CATSRTGQGGHGYTF
TRBJ1-1 | many | TRBV4-1 | TRBD1 | TGCGCCAGCAGCCACGCAGGACAGGGGTTGGTGATGAACACTGAAGCTTTCTTT | CASSHAGQGLVMNTEAFF
TRBJ1-3 | many | TRBV27 | . | TGTGCCAGCAGTTTAACGAAAGGTTCTGGAAACACCATATATTTT | CASSLTKGSGNTIYF
TRBJ1-4 | few | TRBV12-3/TRBV12-4 | TRBD1 | TGTGCCAGCAGGGCGACAGGGGCGGGTGAAAAACTGTTTTTT | CASRATGAGEKLFF
TRBJ1-2 | many | TRBV7-8 | . | TGTGCCAGCAGCTTAAAGGGGTACTATGGCTACACCTTC | CASSLKGYYGYTF
TRBJ1-1 | many | TRBV7-6 | TRBD1 | TGTGCCAGCAGTCCGGGGACAGGGTGGAACACTGAAGCTTTCTTT | CASSPGTGWNTEAFF
TRBJ1-6 | few | TRBV25-1 | TRBD1 | TGTGCCAGCAGGACAGGGTATTCACCCCTCCACTTT | CASRTGYSPLHF
TRBJ2-7 | few | TRBV6-5 | TRBD2 | TGTGCCAGCAGTTACTTAATACTAGCGGGAACCACAATACACTGCGAGCAGTACTTC | CASSYLILAGTTIHCEQYF
TRBJ2-4 | many | TRBV20-1 | TRBD2 | TGCAGTGTCCACGGACTAGCTGGGAACATTCAGTACTTC | CSVHGLAGNIQYF
TRBJ1-1 | few | TRBV18 | . | TGTGCCAGCTCCCGACAGGAAACCGCTGAAGCTTTCTTT | CASSRQETAEAFF
TRBJ2-1 | many | TRBV4-1 | . | TGCGCCAGCAGCCAAGCCCTCTCTCGGAGACGGTACAATGAGCAGTTCTTC | CASSQALSRRRYNEQFF
TRBJ2-1 | many | TRBV28 | TRBD2 | TGTGCCAGCAGACTTAGCGGGGGGGCTGGGAATGAGCAGTTCTTC | CASRLSGGAGNEQFF
TRBJ1-1 | once | TRBV27 | TRBD1 | TGTGCCAGCAGTTTCCAGGGGGGGGGAACTGAAGCTTTCTTT | CASSFQGGGTEAFF
TRBJ2-5 | . | TRBV5-1 | TRBD2 | TGCGCCAGCAGCTTGGGGCCGAGCGGGGGGGATCAAGAGACCCAGTACTTC | CASSLGPSGGDQETQYF
TRBJ1-1 | many | TRBV11-3 | . | TGTGCCAGCAACCGAGGGACATTCTACGATATGAACACTGAAGCTTTCTTT | CASNRGTFYDMNTEAFF
TRBJ2-1 | many | TRBV7-9 | . | TGTGCCAGCAGCTTAGCGGCTAGCGTTAGCTCCTACAATGAGCAGTTCTTC | CASSLAASVSSYNEQFF
TRBJ1-2 | many | TRBV5-1 | TRBD1 | TGCGCCAGCAGCCGATTACAGGGGGGGGACTATAACTATGGCTACACCTTC | CASSRLQGGDYNYGYTF
TRBJ2-1 | many | TRBV27 | . | TGTGCCAGCAGTCGCTTGGGGTCCTACAATGAGCAGTTCTTC | CASSRLGSYNEQFF
TRBJ2-1 | many | TRBV30 | . | TGTGCCTGGAGTGCAAGCTCCTACAATGAGCAGTTCTTC | CAWSASSYNEQFF
TRBJ1-2 | many | TRBV6-1 | . | TGTGCCAGCAGGTCATCCTATGGCTACACCTTC | CASRSSYGYTF
TRBJ1-1 | many | TRBV28 | . | TGTGCCAGCAGTTTTTACCGGGTCCGAGCCACTGAAGCTTTCTTT | CASSFYRVRATEAFF
TRBJ2-5 | many | TRBV2 | . | TGTGCCAGCCTAACACCCGTGGGGGGTGAGACCCAGTACTTC | CASLTPVGGETQYF
TRBJ2-7 | . | TRBV5-1 | TRBD1 | TGCGCCAGCAGCTTGGGGACAGGGACCGAGGAGCAGTACTTC | CASSLGTGTEEQYF
TRBJ2-1 | many | TRBV7-2 | TRBD2 | TGTGCCAGCAGCTCAGGACTAGCGGGAGTGGTAAGCTCCTACAATGAGCAGTTCTTC | CASSSGLAGVVSSYNEQFF
TRBJ1-6 | many | TRBV12-3/TRBV12-4 | . | TGTGCCAGCAGCCCCAGGGCACACGATAATTCACCCCTCCACTTT | CASSPRAHDNSPLHF
TRBJ1-3 | few | TRBV6-1 | . | TGTGCCAGCAGTGATTGGGTATTGCAGCCGGGTAAAAATTTT | CASSDWVLQPGKNF
TRBJ2-5 | . | TRBV6-2/TRBV6-3 | . | TGTGCCAGCAGTGAATTGAGTATTCTGGGGTACGGGTGGGAGACCCAGTACTTC | CASSELSILGYGWETQYF
TRBJ2-7 | many | TRBV7-2 | TRBD2 | TGTGCCAGCAGCTTAGAGCGGGGTCGCTCCTACGAGCAGTACTTC | CASSLERGRSYEQYF
TRBJ2-2 | many | TRBV5-1 | . | TGCGCCAGCAGCTTGGCCGGTGGGGGCGACACCGGGGAGCTGTTTTTT | CASSLAGGGDTGELFF
TRBJ1-6 | . | TRBV20-1 | . | TGCAGTGCTAGAGTAAGGACAGCTAGCTCCTATAATTCACCCCTCCACTTT | CSARVRTASSYNSPLHF
TRBJ2-7 | . | TRBV28 | . | TGTGCCAGCAGTTTTTGGGGTACAGGGCACGAGCAGTACTTC | CASSFWGTGHEQYF
TRBJ2-5 | many | TRBV27 | . | TGTGCCAGCAGTCCAAGGACGAGAGGAGAGACCCAGTACTTC | CASSPRTRGETQYF
TRBJ2-1 | many | TRBV11-3 | TRBD2 | TGTGCCAGCAGCCCCGGGACTAGCGGGAGTACTGTCCCCGCGGAGCATGAGCAGTTCTTC | CASSPGTSGSTVPAEHEQFF
TRBJ2-5 | many | TRBV6-1 | TRBD2 | TGTGCCAGCAGTGAACTTAGCGGGGGGAAGACCCAGTACTTC | CASSELSGGKTQYF
TRBJ2-7 | many | TRBV6-2/TRBV6-3 | TRBD2 | TGTGCCAGCAGTGACCTAGCGGTATACGAGCAGTACTTC | CASSDLAVYEQYF
TRBJ2-1 | many | TRBV20-1 | . | TGCAGTGCCCTTTCTATAGCGGCCTCCTACAATGAGCAGTTCTTC | CSALSIAASYNEQFF
TRBJ2-5 | many | TRBV6-1 | . | TGTGCCAGCAGTGAGGGGTTCGCAGAGACCCAGTACTTC | CASSEGFAETQYF
TRBJ2-5 | many | TRBV28 | TRBD2 | TGTGCCAGCAGTTACCTGATGGGGACTAGCGGGGGTGAGACCCAGTACTTC | CASSYLMGTSGGETQYF
TRBJ1-4 | many | TRBV18 | . | TGTGCCAGCTCAGCGAGGGCAACTAATGAAAAACTGTTTTTT | CASSARATNEKLFF
TRBJ2-2 | many | TRBV24-1 | . | TGTGCCACCAGTGATTGGCCCGTTGGCGGGGAGCTGTTTTTT | CATSDWPVGGELFF
TRBJ1-1 | many | TRBV30 | . | TGTGCCTGGAGCGGGAGTATGAACACTGAAGCTTTCTTT | CAWSGSMNTEAFF
TRBJ1-1 | many | TRBV6-2/TRBV6-3 | . | TGTGCCAGCAGTTACTATTCGGCGAACACTGAAGCTTTCTTT | CASSYYSANTEAFF
TRBJ2-7 | many | TRBV20-1 | . | TGCAGTGCTTCCGACAGGTACTACGAGCAGTACTTC | CSASDRYYEQYF